The 32 T cell receptor beta chains below were found in one sample sequenced in a study of CD8 T cells in ankylosing spondylitis (dated by TCRdb to about 2017). Summary of the overall study and its limitations: A TCR beta motif made up of several highly homologous amino acid variants appeared to be characteristic of blood from ankylosing spondylitis patients.

Receptors were amplified or captured by 5' RACE. TCRdb lists the instrument as Illumina HiSeq 2500. TCRdb reprocessing: public reads trimmed at Q25 with fastp, clones called with MiXCR, in-frame beta chains kept. CDR3 protein duplicates are merged, each entry listing the most common genes and DNA. This sample is represented by a few hundred thousand distinct CDR3 sequences; 6% to 8.5% of them were singletons. In total, the top ten clones hold 11% to 15% of the sample. No antigens are known for them. The sample was blood, either unsorted or a sorted T cell fraction (not recorded which). These receptors originate from a male donor with ankylosing spondylitis.

This clonotype was counted between two and nine times. The CDR3 nucleotides read TGTGCCAGCAGTGACACTGGGGCAGGGTATTCACCCCTCCACTTT. This translates into CASSDTGAGYSPLHF. V gene TRBV6-1 combines with J gene TRBJ1-6; possible D gene TRBD1, 5 bases. The ends were cut back, 3 bases at V and 8 bases at J, with 14 bases in the middle. The CDR3 has 15 amino acids. Germline V CDR1 and CDR2: MNHNS, SASEGT.

This clonotype has at least ten counts. V is TRBV7-9 and J is TRBJ2-5; 7 bases align to TRBD2. Germline-derived CDR1 and CDR2 are SEHNR and FQNEAQ (reference sequence). This CDR3 region has 15 residues. V lost 2 bases, J lost 5 bases, and 8 bases stayed unmatched. The CDR3 nucleotides are TGTGCCAGCAGCTTACTCCCCGGGAGGCATGAGACCCAGTACTTC. Protein sequence: CASSLLPGRHETQYF.

This clonotype showed up many times. CDR3 coding DNA: TGTGCCAGCAGCGTGTCCGAACGGAGCCCTGAAGCTTTCTTT. It codes for CASSVSERSPEAFF. The chain joins TRBV9 to TRBJ1-1; no reliable D call. Trimming shortened V by 2 bases and J by 6 bases, and 14 bases separated the two germline ends. This CDR3 region has 14 residues. Germline CDR1 reads SGDLS; CDR2 reads YYNGEE.

In this sample, this clonotype turned up many times. This rearrangement joins TRBV20-1 to TRBJ1-5, with D unclear. CDR3 length equals 12 residues. Trimming took off 6 bases at V and 5 bases at J, with 11 bases between the two ends. Germline values: CDR1 DFQATT, CDR2 SNEGSKA (reference sequence). CDR3 bases: TGCAGTGCGCGAACAAAGGATCAGCCCCAGCATTTT. Translation: CSARTKDQPQHF.

There are a few counts of this clonotype. J is TRBJ1-5 and V is TRBV12-3 or TRBV12-4; no firm D call. This CDR3 is 15 amino acids long. V shed 6 bases and J shed 3 bases, with 15 bases lying between them. The CDR3 here is CASSKDGSYNQPQHF. CDR3 coding DNA: TGTGCCAGCAGCAAGGACGGATCCTACAATCAGCCCCAGCATTTT.

This clonotype was picked up a small number of times. The rearrangement links TRBV6-2 or TRBV6-3 to TRBJ2-3; weak D call: TRBD2 (6 bases). The CDR3 contains 15 residues. V gave up 0 bases and J gave up 6 bases, with 13 bases separating them. The germline V gene encodes CDR1 MNHEY and CDR2 SVGEGT. Here the CDR3 DNA reads TGTGCCAGCAGTTACTCGAGGGTAGGAGGGGATACGCAGTATTTT. It encodes CASSYSRVGGDTQYF.

J is TRBJ2-3 and V is TRBV29-1; D not resolved. With 7 bases removed from V and 6 bases from J, the gap between germline ends came to 14 bases. Germline V gene lookup returns CDR1 SQVTM and CDR2 ANQGSEA. The CDR3 consists of 12 residues. CDR3 coding DNA: TGCAGCGGTACCATCTCGCGCGATACGCAGTATTTT. Its translation: CSGTISRDTQYF.

At least ten counts were recorded for this clonotype. J is TRBJ1-2 and V is TRBV4-3; D gene unclear. With 4 bases removed from V and 3 bases from J, the gap between germline ends came to 12 bases. This CDR3 spans 14 amino acids. Germline loops: CDR1 LGHNA, CDR2 YSLEER. The CDR3 spells CASSPRKGDYGYTF. CDR3 bases: TGCGCCAGCAGCCCCCGGAAGGGAGACTATGGCTACACCTTC.

This clonotype appeared many times. The chain links TRBV20-1 to TRBJ2-7; weak D call: TRBD2 (6 bases). The CDR3 has 14 amino acids. Germline V CDR1 and CDR2: DFQATT, SNEGSKA (reference sequence). V was pared by 0 bases and J by 3 bases, with 12 bases between. CDR3 bases: TGCAGTGCTAGAGAATCGGGAGATGGCTACGAGCAGTACTTC. Its protein product is CSARESGDGYEQYF.

This clonotype was detected only a few times. The chain couples TRBV5-1 to TRBJ2-1, with D possibly matching TRBD2 (5 bases). CDR3 size: 15 residues. Per germline, CDR1 SGHRS and CDR2 YFSETQ. The V gene lost 0 bases and the J gene lost 8 bases, with 15 bases spanning the gap. CDR3 sequence (DNA): TGCGCCAGCAGCTTGGCTGGTCTAGCTGCCGATGAGCAGTTCTTC. This sequence encodes CASSLAGLAADEQFF.

This clonotype has only a few counts. The CDR3 protein is CASSLDQGYTEAFF. DNA for the CDR3: TGTGCCAGCAGCTTAGATCAGGGGTACACTGAAGCTTTCTTT. This sequence joins TRBV7-9 and TRBJ1-1, with D perhaps matching TRBD1 (6 bases). Per germline, CDR1 SEHNR and CDR2 FQNEAQ (reference sequence). The CDR3 is 14 amino acids. Trimming removed 1 base at V and 3 bases at J, with 9 bases between.

Only a few counts were recorded for this clonotype. The rearrangement uses TRBV18 and TRBJ2-1; 7 positions agree with TRBD1. The CDR3 runs 16 residues. CDR1 and CDR2 from the germline V gene are KGHSH and LQKENI. With 3 bases clipped from V and 5 bases from J, the junction kept 10 bases outside the gene matches. The CDR3 DNA is TGTGCCAGCTCACCTCGCGACAGGGTTTTTGACAATGAGCAGTTCTTC. This gives the protein CASSPRDRVFDNEQFF.

At least ten counts were recorded for this clonotype. The V gene is TRBV10-2, the J gene TRBJ2-7; 7 positions match TRBD1. The germline V gene encodes CDR1 WSHSY and CDR2 SAAADI. CDR3 length: 14 amino acids. V was clipped by 7 bases and J by 3 bases; unmatched bases: 9. The CDR3 DNA is TGCGCCAGCACTCGGGACAGTATAGACTACGAGCAGTACTTC. It codes for CASTRDSIDYEQYF.

This clonotype was counted at least ten times. V is TRBV27 and J is TRBJ1-5; possible D gene TRBD1, 5 bases. The V end was cut by 8 bases, the J end by 11 bases, with 25 bases between. The CDR3 extends over 15 amino acids. Germline V gene lookup returns CDR1 MNHEY and CDR2 SMNVEV (reference sequence). The DNA for the CDR3 is TGTGCCAGCCGAGGATTGGGGCAGCAGGCAAAGGCCCAGCATTTT. Its translation is CASRGLGQQAKAQHF.

V is TRBV19 and J is TRBJ2-1; D may be TRBD1 or TRBD2 (5 bases each). V was shortened by 10 bases and J by 8 bases, with 15 bases between the two germline ends. Germline assignment: CDR1 LNHDA and CDR2 SQIVND (reference sequence). The CDR3 has 12 residues. The DNA for the CDR3 is TGTGCCACCGGGGCCGCCCCCGATGAGCAGTTCTTC. Translation gives CATGAAPDEQFF. The whole variable domain, remainder taken from reference TRBV19 and TRBJ2-1, is DGGITQSPKYLFRKEGQNVTLSCEQNLNHDAMYWYRQDPGQGLRLIYYSQIVNDFQKGDIAEGYSVSREKKESFPLTVTSAQKNPTAFYLCATGAAPDEQFFGPGTRLTVL.

This clonotype was observed many times. The genes are TRBV27 and TRBJ2-1, with 9 bases that match TRBD2. Germline-derived CDR1 and CDR2 are MNHEY and SMNVEV (reference sequence). V lost 4 bases and J lost 4; bases outside the gene matches: 8. The CDR3 is 16 residues long. The DNA for the CDR3 is TGTGCCAGCAGTTCACCCTGGCGGGAGGGGTACAATGAGCAGTTCTTC. Encoded protein: CASSSPWREGYNEQFF.

This clonotype was seen ten or more times. This chain connects TRBV20-1 to TRBJ1-2, with no clear D. CDR3 length: 12 residues. The germline gives CDR1 DFQATT, CDR2 SNEGSKA (reference sequence). Trimming removed 1 base at V and 5 bases at J, with 8 bases between. The CDR3 DNA reads TGCAGTGCTAGAGTCTCTTTTTATGGCTACACCTTC. Protein: CSARVSFYGYTF.

This clonotype was picked up many times. The chain joins TRBV3-1 to TRBJ2-3, with D possibly matching TRBD2 (7 bases). Trimming removed 1 base from V and 4 bases from J, with 12 bases in between. The CDR3 loop spans 15 amino acids. The germline V gene has CDR1 LGHDT and CDR2 YNNKEL (reference sequence). The CDR3 region has the DNA TGTGCCAGCAGCCAAGTCGGGGGGCCAGCAGATACGCAGTATTTT. Protein sequence: CASSQVGGPADTQYF.

This clonotype was seen many times. The chain employs TRBV7-9 and TRBJ1-2, with 7 positions matching TRBD1. CDR3 size: 13 residues. The ends lost 5 bases at V and 4 bases at J; junction bases unmatched: 4. CDR1 is SEHNR, CDR2 FQNEAQ, per germline (reference sequence). The CDR3 DNA follows: TGTGCCAGCAGCGGACAGGAGGTCTATGGCTACACCTTC. Its translation: CASSGQEVYGYTF.

The chain joins TRBV12-3 or TRBV12-4 to TRBJ2-6; a weak D match, TRBD2 (6 bases). V lost 10 bases to trimming and J lost 0 bases, with 13 bases between them. The CDR3 loop spans 15 amino acids. CDR3 sequence reads: CATRRARSGANVLTF. CDR3 in DNA: TGTGCCACCAGGAGGGCCCGCTCTGGGGCCAACGTCCTGACTTTC.

This clonotype was seen at least ten times. The chain links TRBV6-2 or TRBV6-3 to TRBJ2-3; no clear D gene. Germline values: CDR1 MNHEY, CDR2 SVGEGT. The CDR3 runs 11 residues. V was cut by 2 bases and J by 4 bases, with 1 base left in between. Here the CDR3 reads CASSYPDTQYF. The DNA for the CDR3 is TGTGCCAGCAGTTACCCAGATACGCAGTATTTT.

This clonotype was counted between two and nine times. The V call is TRBV2, the J call TRBJ2-1, with 9 nucleotides matching TRBD2. CDR1 SNHLY and CDR2 FYNNEI come from the germline V gene. V shed 4 bases, J shed 2 bases, and the junction held 3 bases outside the gene matches. CDR3 length: 15 amino acids. The CDR3: CASSAGGGAYNEQFF. The CDR3 coding sequence is TGTGCCAGCAGTGCCGGCGGGGGGGCCTACAATGAGCAGTTCTTC.

In its sample, this clonotype was seen many times. The genes are TRBV6-4 and TRBJ1-2; no definite D call. This CDR3 region has 13 residues. Germline V lookup: CDR1 MRHNA, CDR2 SNTAGT. V lost 0 bases and J lost 0, with 2 bases in between. The CDR3 sequence is CASSDSTNYGYTF. In nucleotides, the CDR3 is TGTGCCAGCAGTGACTCAACTAACTATGGCTACACCTTC.

This clonotype was observed at least ten times. This rearrangement joins TRBV6-1 to TRBJ1-6; D not certain. Germline V gene sequence: CDR1 MNHNS, CDR2 SASEGT. The germline V and J ends were trimmed by 6 bases and 4 bases, with 10 bases remaining between them. The CDR3 extends over 14 amino acids. CDR3 residues: CASREGTYNSPLHF. The CDR3 region has the DNA TGTGCCAGCAGGGAGGGAACTTATAATTCACCCCTCCACTTT.

The chain's CDR3 is CASSILLVPGELFF. For the CDR3, the DNA is TGTGCCAGTAGTATATTACTTGTGCCGGGGGAGCTGTTTTTT. The chain has TRBV19 and TRBJ2-2; D remains unclear. Trimming stripped 2 bases from V and 8 bases from J, with 12 bases between. The CDR3 is 14 residues long. Germline V gene lookup returns CDR1 LNHDA and CDR2 SQIVND (reference sequence). The full variable domain, with the rest looked up from reference TRBV19 and TRBJ2-2, is DGGITQSPKYLFRKEGQNVTLSCEQNLNHDAMYWYRQDPGQGLRLIYYSQIVNDFQKGDIAEGYSVSREKKESFPLTVTSAQKNPTAFYLCASSILLVPGELFFGEGSRLTVL.

This clonotype was counted many times. This rearrangement joins TRBV7-6 to TRBJ2-7; TRBD1 aligns across 10 bases. This CDR3 has 15 residues. Trimming cost V 4 bases and J 5 bases; bases outside gene matches: 8. Germline V lookup: CDR1 SGHVS, CDR2 FNYEAQ. CDR3 coding DNA: TGTGCCAGCAGCTACCAGACAGGGGGCAGGGACGAGCAGTACTTC. Its translation: CASSYQTGGRDEQYF.

In this sample, this clonotype turned up many times. The chain carries TRBV6-2 or TRBV6-3 and TRBJ2-3, with D unresolved. Trimming cost V 7 bases and J 6 bases, with 14 bases left between them. CDR1 and CDR2 from the germline V gene are MNHEY and SVGEGT. The CDR3 loop spans 13 amino acids. In DNA form, the CDR3 reads TGTGCCAGCACCCTAAAGGAGTCGGATACGCAGTATTTT. Translated, it gives CASTLKESDTQYF.

This clonotype was detected many times. The gene calls are TRBV9 and TRBJ2-1; the D is unclear. The CDR3 is made up of 13 amino acids. V was trimmed by 0 bases and J by 10 bases, leaving 11 bases between them. CDR1 SGDLS and CDR2 YYNGEE come from the germline V gene. As DNA, the CDR3 is TGTGCCAGCAGCGTAGTGATAAGGGCCGAGCAGTTCTTC. Residues: CASSVVIRAEQFF. Full variable domain (missing parts from reference TRBV9 and TRBJ2-1): DSGVTQTPKHLITATGQRVTLRCSPRSGDLSVYWYQQSLDQGLQFLIQYYNGEERAKGNILERFSAQQFPDLHSELNLSSLELGDSALYFCASSVVIRAEQFFGPGTRLTVL.

At least ten counts were recorded for this clonotype. V gene TRBV28 combines with J gene TRBJ2-1, with 9 bases fitting TRBD2. This CDR3 is 14 amino acids long. The germline gives CDR1 MDHEN, CDR2 SYDVKM. J gave up 4 bases and V 2 bases, and 0 bases lay outside the gene matches. The CDR3 DNA reads TGTGCCAGCAGTTTACTAGCGGGGTACAATGAGCAGTTCTTC. Residues: CASSLLAGYNEQFF.

This clonotype was observed many times. The V and J genes are TRBV6-1 and TRBJ2-3, with 7 nucleotides matching TRBD1. V lost 6 bases to trimming and J lost 1 base; unmatched junction nucleotides: 7. CDR1 MNHNS and CDR2 SASEGT come from the germline V gene. The CDR3 loop spans 15 amino acids. The CDR3 is CASSWDSSRTDTQYF. In DNA, the CDR3 is TGTGCCAGCAGCTGGGACAGCTCTCGCACAGATACGCAGTATTTT.

This clonotype came up many times. The rearrangement links TRBV20-1 to TRBJ1-1, with D unresolved. The germline gives CDR1 DFQATT, CDR2 SNEGSKA (reference sequence). The CDR3 contains 11 residues. V dropped 6 bases and J dropped 0 bases, with 5 bases sitting between them. In DNA, the CDR3 is TGCAGTGCCCCTGTGAACACTGAAGCTTTCTTT. Protein: CSAPVNTEAFF.

This clonotype was picked up many times. The rearrangement joins TRBV6-1 to TRBJ2-7; tentatively, D is TRBD1 or TRBD2 (5 bases each). Germline CDR1 is MNHNS and CDR2 is SASEGT. Deletions cut 6 bases from V and 0 bases from J, with 15 bases between. The CDR3 totals 15 residues. The DNA of the CDR3 is TGTGCCAGCAGCAACCTTGAGGGGCCCTCCTACGAGCAGTACTTC. Its translation is CASSNLEGPSYEQYF.